These 9 T cell receptor beta chains came from one sample sequenced in a study of CD8 T cells in Susac syndrome. Reverse transcription of roughly 0.5 to 1 ug RNA was carried out with random hexamers. TCRdb recomputed calls from the immunoSEQ multiplex PCR reads with MiXCR, one row per CDR3 protein. The sample has roughly 130,000 distinct CDR3 sequences, 85% to 95% seen once; the top ten hold 0.11%. The sample consisted of CD4+ T cells from PBMCs. The source of these receptors is a human donor with multiple sclerosis.

This chain uses TRBV25-1 with TRBJ1-2, with a possible D match to TRBD1 (6 bases). V lost 5 bases to trimming and J lost 8 bases, with 12 bases between them. This CDR3 contains 12 residues. Germline V gene data show CDR1 as MGHDK and CDR2 as SYGVNS. CDR3 residues: CASSTHRVGYTF. In DNA, the CDR3 is TGTGCCAGCAGTACCCACAGGGTCGGCTACACCTTC.

The sample holds a few counts of this clonotype. The chain links TRBV5-4 to TRBJ2-5; D gene ambiguous. CDR1 is SGHNT and CDR2 is YYREEE in the germline V gene (reference sequence). Trimming took off 1 base at V and 3 bases at J, with 10 bases between the two ends. The CDR3 contains 14 residues. The CDR3 here is CASSLSSGEETQYF. In nucleotides, the CDR3 is TGTGCCAGCAGCTTGAGCTCAGGAGAAGAGACCCAGTACTTC.

V is TRBV15 and J is TRBJ1-2; D call uncertain. The germline CDR1 and CDR2 sequences are LNHNV and YYDKDF (reference sequence). Trimming shortened V by 0 bases and J by 5 bases, and 10 bases separated the two germline ends. This CDR3 comprises 14 residues. CDR3 in DNA: TGTGCCACCAGCAGAGATCGAATGGATTATGGCTACACCTTC. Protein product: CATSRDRMDYGYTF.

The gene calls are TRBV28 and TRBJ2-7; 7 bases are shared with TRBD1. The CDR3 contains 15 residues. CDR1 MDHEN and CDR2 SYDVKM come from the germline V gene. With 5 bases clipped from V and 2 bases from J, the junction kept 9 bases outside the gene matches. In DNA, the CDR3 is TGTGCCAGCAGTAGGGGGCAGGGGCCACCCTACGAGCAGTACTTC. Its protein is CASSRGQGPPYEQYF. Drawing the rest from reference TRBV28 and TRBJ2-7, the complete variable domain is DVKVTQSSRYLVKRTGEKVFLECVQDMDHENMFWYRQDPGLGLRLIYFSYDVKMKEKGDIPEGYSVSREKKERFSLILESASTNQTSMYLCASSRGQGPPYEQYFGPGTRLTVT.

The chain links TRBV14 to TRBJ1-2; the D is unclear. In germline, CDR1 is SGHDN, CDR2 FVKESK. The CDR3 consists of 14 residues. Trimming left V 1 base short and J 4 bases short, with 10 bases between. The CDR3 sequence: CASSQVLSGYGYTF. The CDR3 nucleotides are TGTGCCAGCAGCCAAGTACTTTCGGGCTATGGCTACACCTTC. Full variable domain (rest looked up from reference TRBV14 and TRBJ1-2): EAGVTQFPSHSVIEKGQTVTLRCDPISGHDNLYWYRRVMGKEIKFLLHFVKESKQDESGMPNNRFLAERTGGTYSTLKVQPAELEDSGVYFCASSQVLSGYGYTFGSGTRLTVV.

The rearrangement links TRBV9 to TRBJ1-5; 9 nucleotides line up with TRBD1. V shed 4 bases, J shed 3 bases, and the junction held 5 bases outside the gene matches. The CDR3 length is 15 residues. CDR1 and CDR2 (germline): SGDLS, YYNGEE. CDR3 in DNA: TGTGCCAGCAGCTTCGGGACAGGGCTCAATCAGCCCCAGCATTTT. It codes for CASSFGTGLNQPQHF.

The chain couples TRBV9 to TRBJ2-1; 8 bases align to TRBD2. J lost 4 bases, V lost 0 bases, and 6 bases had no gene match. The CDR3 is 16 amino acids. In germline, CDR1 is SGDLS, CDR2 YYNGEE. CDR3 sequence: CASSVAVSGGYNEQFF. The DNA of the CDR3 is TGTGCCAGCAGCGTAGCCGTGTCGGGAGGGTACAATGAGCAGTTCTTC.

The chain uses TRBV3-1 and TRBJ2-3, with 10 positions matching TRBD2. This CDR3 is built from 17 residues. V lost 0 bases to trimming and J lost 5 bases; unmatched junction nucleotides: 8. Germline V gives CDR1 LGHDT, CDR2 YNNKEL (reference sequence). The CDR3 reads CASSQDLKREGGDTQYF. The DNA for the CDR3 is TGTGCCAGCAGCCAAGATCTAAAGCGGGAGGGTGGAGATACGCAGTATTTT.

The rearrangement joins TRBV7-8 to TRBJ1-1; D is uncertain. V was cut by 1 base and J by 11 bases, with 14 bases left in between. Per germline, CDR1 SGHVS and CDR2 FQNEAQ. CDR3 length equals 13 residues. CDR3 DNA sequence: TGTGCCAGCAGCTTAGGATATCTCGGGAACGCTTTCTTT. It is translated as CASSLGYLGNAFF.